These 29 T cell receptor beta chains were sequenced from one sample in a study of T cell repertoires in cytomegalovirus infection. MiXCR, applied by TCRdb to the reads, yields one record per CDR3 protein. This table holds under 95,000 distinct CDR3 sequences, roughly 44% found once. Their antigen targets remain unknown. The source material was CD8+ T cells from cultured PBMCs, sampled from culture after CMV antigen stimulation. Source of these receptors: a human donor in good health (CMV status not recorded). Some clones in this sample may be carry-over from other donors' samples.

This clonotype was detected a few times. The CDR3 region is CASSAQGSNQPQHF. For the CDR3, the DNA is TGTGCCAGCAGCGCTCAGGGAAGCAATCAGCCCCAGCATTTT. The chain employs TRBV9 and TRBJ1-5; possibly TRBD1 for D (5 bases). Germline V gene lookup returns CDR1 SGDLS and CDR2 YYNGEE. V lost 3 bases and J 1 base, leaving 8 bases between the germline ends. There are 14 residues in the CDR3.

This chain uses TRBV10-3 with TRBJ1-1; D is unresolved. Germline V lookup: CDR1 ENHRY, CDR2 SYGVKD. Trimming removed 10 bases at V and 5 bases at J, with 14 bases between. This CDR3 spans 12 amino acids. In DNA form, the CDR3 reads TGTGCCAACTCATCCACGGGTACTGAAGCTTTCTTT. It translates to CANSSTGTEAFF.

A few counts support this clonotype. This chain links TRBV5-4 with TRBJ2-2, with D perhaps being TRBD1 or TRBD2 (5 bases each). The CDR3 covers 19 residues. The germline V and J ends were trimmed by 0 bases and 5 bases, with 23 bases remaining between them. Germline CDR1 is SGHNT and CDR2 is YYREEE (reference sequence). The DNA of the CDR3 is TGTGCCAGCAGCTTGGCGCATGCCATAGGGACCGATCTTACCGGGGAGCTGTTTTTT. Its translation is CASSLAHAIGTDLTGELFF.

This clonotype has a single count. The gene calls are TRBV7-9 and TRBJ1-2, with a tentative D call TRBD1 (6 bases). Germline CDR1 is SEHNR and CDR2 is FQNEAQ (reference sequence). The CDR3 sequence is 15 residues long. V was cut by 5 bases and J by 0 bases, with 13 bases left in between. The CDR3 here is CASSLDSEANYGYTF. In DNA, the CDR3 is TGTGCCAGCAGCCTGGACAGCGAAGCTAACTATGGCTACACCTTC.

This clonotype was detected a few times. The chain joins TRBV7-2 to TRBJ1-1; 7 nucleotides align to TRBD1. CDR3 length: 14 residues. Germline CDR1 reads SGHTA; CDR2 reads FQGNSA. V trimming: 0 bases; J trimming: 2 bases; junction bases outside the gene matches: 0. The CDR3, as DNA: TGTGCCAGCAGCTTAGCAGGGGGCAACACTGAAGCTTTCTTT. Its translation is CASSLAGGNTEAFF. Supplemented by reference TRBV7-2 and TRBJ1-1, the full variable domain reads GAGVSQSPSNKVTEKGKDVELRCDPISGHTALYWYRQSLGQGLEFLIYFQGNSAPDKSGLPSDRFSAERTGGSVSTLTIQRTQQEDSAVYLCASSLAGGNTEAFFGQGTRLTVV.

In its sample, this clonotype was seen many times. This chain joins TRBV7-6 and TRBJ2-6; D ambiguous. The V and J ends lost 2 bases and 0 bases respectively, with 17 bases between them. Per germline, CDR1 SGHVS and CDR2 FNYEAQ. The CDR3 sequence is 19 residues long. CDR3 protein: CASSLYWASTLSGANVLTF. Written as DNA, the CDR3 is TGTGCCAGCAGCTTATACTGGGCATCCACTCTCTCTGGGGCCAACGTCCTGACTTTC.

This chain uses TRBV27 with TRBJ2-7, with 7 bases lining up with TRBD2. Germline lookup yields CDR1 MNHEY and CDR2 SMNVEV (reference sequence). The V segment lost 7 bases and the J segment 3 bases; nucleotides outside the gene matches: 6. The length of the CDR3 is 13 residues. CDR3 region: CASIRDYNYEQYF. In DNA form, the CDR3 reads TGTGCCAGCATTAGGGACTACAACTACGAGCAGTACTTC.

The chain uses TRBV7-2 and TRBJ1-2, with D possibly matching TRBD1 (5 bases). V shed 2 bases and J shed 0 bases, with 10 bases lying between them. Per the germline V gene, CDR1 is SGHTA and CDR2 is FQGNSA. This CDR3 spans 15 amino acids. Here the CDR3 DNA reads TGTGCCAGCAGCTTATTGGCAGGGACTAACTATGGCTACACCTTC. This encodes CASSLLAGTNYGYTF.

The chain combines TRBV19 with TRBJ2-7; a weak D match, TRBD1 (5 bases). Germline lookup yields CDR1 LNHDA and CDR2 SQIVND (reference sequence). V was trimmed by 5 bases and J by 2 bases, leaving 13 bases between them. The CDR3 has 14 amino acids. CDR3 sequence reads: CASSWGQGPYEQYF. The CDR3 nucleotides are TGTGCCAGTAGTTGGGGCCAGGGCCCCTACGAGCAGTACTTC. The full variable domain, completed using reference TRBV19 and TRBJ2-7, is DGGITQSPKYLFRKEGQNVTLSCEQNLNHDAMYWYRQDPGQGLRLIYYSQIVNDFQKGDIAEGYSVSREKKESFPLTVTSAQKNPTAFYLCASSWGQGPYEQYFGPGTRLTVT.

This sequence joins TRBV4-2 and TRBJ2-7; 12 nucleotides align to TRBD2. The J segment lost 3 bases and the V segment lost 0 bases, leaving 0 bases of the junction unmatched. This CDR3 has 15 amino acids. Per the germline V gene, CDR1 is LGHNA and CDR2 is YNFKEQ. The CDR3 DNA follows: TGTGCCAGCAGCCAAGAGACTAGCGGGAGCTACGAGCAGTACTTC. Its translation: CASSQETSGSYEQYF.

This chain connects TRBV27 to TRBJ1-1, with a tentative D call TRBD1 (5 bases). Germline V lookup: CDR1 MNHEY, CDR2 SMNVEV (reference sequence). This CDR3 contains 13 residues. Deletions cut 1 base from V and 4 bases from J, with 7 bases between. In DNA form, the CDR3 reads TGTGCCAGCAGTTTATATGGGGCCACTGAAGCTTTCTTT. This translates into CASSLYGATEAFF.

The chain couples TRBV27 to TRBJ1-1, with TRBD1 matching over 10 bases. CDR3 length: 13 amino acids. Germline CDR1 reads MNHEY; CDR2 reads SMNVEV (reference sequence). V trimming: 6 bases; J trimming: 10 bases; junction bases outside the gene matches: 8. The CDR3 sequence is CASRIDRGRAAFF. DNA of the CDR3: TGTGCCAGCAGGATCGACAGGGGGCGAGCAGCTTTCTTT.

The chain uses TRBV28 and TRBJ1-6; D may be TRBD1 (6 bases). The V end lost 1 base, the J end lost 5 bases, and 18 bases lay between the germline ends. The CDR3 totals 18 residues. The V gene's germline CDR1 is MDHEN and CDR2 SYDVKM. CDR3 DNA: TGTGCCAGCAGTTTATCCCGATACACAGGGCTCAATAATTCACCCCTCCACTTT. Its protein product is CASSLSRYTGLNNSPLHF. Full variable domain (rest looked up from reference TRBV28 and TRBJ1-6): DVKVTQSSRYLVKRTGEKVFLECVQDMDHENMFWYRQDPGLGLRLIYFSYDVKMKEKGDIPEGYSVSREKKERFSLILESASTNQTSMYLCASSLSRYTGLNNSPLHFGNGTRLTVT.

The J gene is TRBJ2-7, the V gene TRBV5-1; D may be TRBD1 or TRBD2 (5 bases each). This CDR3 is 15 amino acids long. The V gene lost 4 bases and the J gene lost 6 bases, with 20 bases spanning the gap. CDR1 and CDR2 (germline): SGHRS, YFSETQ. For the CDR3, the DNA is TGCGCCAGCAGCGGGGGATGGGGCGCCGCGGTCGAGCAGTACTTC. Amino acids: CASSGGWGAAVEQYF.

The chain uses TRBV7-3 and TRBJ1-1; D call uncertain. V was shortened by 5 bases and J by 0 bases, with 10 bases between the two germline ends. CDR1 is SGHTA, CDR2 FQGTGA, per germline. CDR3 length: 14 amino acids. Here the CDR3 reads CASSPRTVNTEAFF. The CDR3 DNA is TGTGCCAGCAGCCCGAGGACGGTGAACACTGAAGCTTTCTTT.

This clonotype has more than one count but fewer than ten. This chain joins TRBV7-9 and TRBJ2-7; D might be TRBD1 (5 bases). Germline CDR1 is SEHNR and CDR2 is FQNEAQ (reference sequence). The ends were cut back, 6 bases at V and 3 bases at J, with 9 bases in the middle. The CDR3 is 12 amino acids. CDR3 sequence: CASRGQLYEQYF. The CDR3 bases are TGTGCCAGCAGGGGGCAGCTCTACGAGCAGTACTTC.

The chain couples TRBV20-1 to TRBJ2-7, with TRBD2 identical over 12 bases. The V gene's germline CDR1 is DFQATT and CDR2 SNEGSKA (reference sequence). The junction had 6 bases not matched to a gene; V was cut back by 4 bases and J by 2 bases. CDR3 length: 15 residues. The CDR3, as DNA: TGCAGTGCTAAGGCACTAGCGGGGGGTCCCTACGAGCAGTACTTC. This encodes CSAKALAGGPYEQYF.

This clonotype was recorded a few times. The chain combines TRBV6-1 with TRBJ1-3; D gene uncertain. V lost 1 base, J lost 6 bases, and 10 bases lay in between. CDR1 and CDR2 (germline): MNHNS, SASEGT. The CDR3 is made up of 14 amino acids. The CDR3 is CASSEVDELNTIYF. The DNA for the CDR3 is TGTGCCAGCAGTGAAGTAGACGAGTTAAACACCATATATTTT.

V usage is TRBV6-6 and J usage is TRBJ1-4; D gene ambiguous. The V and J ends lost 9 bases and 8 bases respectively, with 16 bases between them. Germline lookup yields CDR1 MNHNY and CDR2 SVGAGI (reference sequence). CDR3 length: 13 amino acids. Here the CDR3 reads CASTGPRMEKLFF. The CDR3 DNA is TGTGCCAGTACCGGGCCCCGGATGGAAAAACTGTTTTTT.

The V and J genes are TRBV7-9 and TRBJ2-7; TRBD1 aligns across 9 bases. V dropped 5 bases and J dropped 7; count of bases not matched to a gene: 6. The CDR3 totals 13 residues. Germline CDR1 reads SEHNR; CDR2 reads FQNEAQ (reference sequence). CDR3 nucleotides: TGTGCCAGCAGCCTCCGGACAGGGGAAGAGCAGTACTTC. Encoded protein: CASSLRTGEEQYF.

The rearrangement uses TRBV7-3 and TRBJ2-3; possibly TRBD1 for D (6 bases). The V gene lost 4 bases and the J gene lost 2 bases, with 19 bases spanning the gap. The CDR3 contains 17 residues. Germline loops: CDR1 SGHTA, CDR2 FQGTGA. CDR3 nucleotides: TGTGCCAGCAGCTCAAAACGTCCCGGGACACCCACAGATACGCAGTATTTT. Its protein product is CASSSKRPGTPTDTQYF.

This clonotype has a single count. The chain is built from TRBV19 and TRBJ1-1; possible D gene TRBD1, 5 bases. Germline loops: CDR1 LNHDA, CDR2 SQIVND (reference sequence). V was clipped by 3 bases and J by 1 base, with 12 bases between them. This CDR3 contains 15 residues. CDR3 nucleotide sequence: TGTGCCAGTAGTATCGCTTGGGGGGGGAACACTGAAGCTTTCTTT. Translating it yields CASSIAWGGNTEAFF.

The chain couples TRBV2 to TRBJ2-5, with D possibly being TRBD1 (6 bases). The CDR3 spans 16 residues. Germline V gives CDR1 SNHLY, CDR2 FYNNEI. The V and J ends lost 3 bases and 1 base respectively, with 15 bases between them. The CDR3 nucleotides read TGTGCCAGCAGTGAGGGGGCAGGGGTCCTCCAAGAGACCCAGTACTTC. Translating gives CASSEGAGVLQETQYF.

DNA of the CDR3: TGTGCCAGCTCCTACGAGGGGATATCCTACAATGAGCAGTTCTTC. Encoded protein: CASSYEGISYNEQFF. This chain connects TRBV12-3 or TRBV12-4 to TRBJ2-1, with D possibly called TRBD1 or TRBD2 (5 bases each). The V and J ends lost 8 bases and 1 base respectively, with 15 bases between them. CDR3 length: 15 amino acids.

This chain links TRBV11-2 with TRBJ2-3; perhaps TRBD2 as D (5 bases). The CDR3 is 15 residues long. CDR1 SGHAT and CDR2 FQNNGV come from the germline V gene. V gave up 1 base and J gave up 7 bases, with 15 bases separating them. CDR3 residues: CASSLGSGPVHTQYF. CDR3 in DNA: TGTGCCAGCAGCTTAGGCAGCGGCCCGGTCCATACGCAGTATTTT.

This sequence joins TRBV7-8 and TRBJ2-1; 7 bases match TRBD1. V was pared by 7 bases and J by 5 bases, with 5 bases of the junction left unmatched. The CDR3 totals 13 residues. Germline V gives CDR1 SGHVS, CDR2 FQNEAQ. CDR3 coding DNA: TGTGCCAGCAAGCTAGGACAGGACAATGAGCAGTTCTTC. This codes for CASKLGQDNEQFF.

The J gene is TRBJ1-1, the V gene TRBV6-1; no definite D call. The germline V gene encodes CDR1 MNHNS and CDR2 SASEGT. The V end lost 2 bases, the J end lost 5 bases, and 6 bases lay between the germline ends. This CDR3 has 12 residues. The CDR3 loop is CASSESETEAFF. In DNA form, the CDR3 reads TGTGCCAGCAGTGAATCAGAGACTGAAGCTTTCTTT.

V gene TRBV20-1 combines with J gene TRBJ2-1; 12 bases align to TRBD2. Germline trimming cut 2 bases from V and 6 bases from J; bases unmatched to any gene: 8. In germline, CDR1 is DFQATT, CDR2 SNEGSKA (reference sequence). The CDR3 is 16 residues long. The CDR3 DNA is TGCAGTGCTAGAAATCTAGCGGGGGGGCCGGGCAATGAGCAGTTCTTC. It specifies CSARNLAGGPGNEQFF.

The rearrangement joins TRBV5-6 to TRBJ2-2; 9 bases line up with TRBD2. The CDR3 contains 20 residues. From germline, CDR1 is SGHDT and CDR2 YYEEEE. The J segment lost 4 bases and the V segment lost 4 bases, leaving 20 bases of the junction unmatched. The CDR3 loop reads CASSVGQPRGGRARTGELFF. CDR3 nucleotides: TGTGCCAGCAGCGTCGGACAACCGCGCGGCGGGAGGGCCCGCACCGGGGAGCTGTTTTTT. Combining the CDR3 with reference TRBV5-6 and TRBJ2-2 gives the whole variable domain DAGVTQSPTHLIKTRGQQVTLRCSPKSGHDTVSWYQQALGQGPQFIFQYYEEEERQRGNFPDRFSGHQFPNYSSELNVNALLLGDSALYLCASSVGQPRGGRARTGELFFGEGSRLTVL.